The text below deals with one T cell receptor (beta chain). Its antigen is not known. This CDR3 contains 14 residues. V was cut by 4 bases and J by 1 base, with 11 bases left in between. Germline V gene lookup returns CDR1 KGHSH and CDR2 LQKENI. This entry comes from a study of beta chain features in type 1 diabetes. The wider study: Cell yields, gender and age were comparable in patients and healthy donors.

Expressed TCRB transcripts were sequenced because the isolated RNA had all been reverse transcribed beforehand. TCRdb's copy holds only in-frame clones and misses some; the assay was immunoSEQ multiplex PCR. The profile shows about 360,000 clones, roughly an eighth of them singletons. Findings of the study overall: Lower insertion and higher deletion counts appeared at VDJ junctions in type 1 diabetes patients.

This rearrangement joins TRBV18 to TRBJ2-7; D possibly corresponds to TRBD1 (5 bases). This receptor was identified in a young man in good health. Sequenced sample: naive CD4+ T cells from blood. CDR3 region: CASSQIRQSYEQYF. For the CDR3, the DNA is TGTGCCAGCTCACAAATAAGACAGTCCTACGAGCAGTACTTC.